The 2 T cell receptor beta chains in this list originate from one sample, sequenced in a study of T cell repertoires in cytomegalovirus infection. Their specific antigens are unknown. TCRdb fed the reads into MiXCR, producing one record per CDR3 protein. The repertoire consists of 700,000 to 850,000 distinct CDR3 sequences, with approximately 32% occurring once and the leading ten covering 9.5% to 15%. Here the sequenced sample was cultured CD8+ T cells from PBMCs, taken from culture after CMV antigen stimulation. These receptors were taken from a human donor in good health (CMV status not recorded). Some clones in this sample may be carry-over from other donors' samples.

The chain is built from TRBV7-2 and TRBJ2-7; TRBD2 aligns across 8 bases. The CDR3 is 14 residues long. Trimming cost V 7 bases and J 3 bases; bases outside gene matches: 8. Germline CDR1 reads SGHTA; CDR2 reads FQGNSA. CDR3 amino acids: CASTQAGDIYEQYF. CDR3 DNA sequence: TGTGCCAGCACCCAAGCGGGGGACATCTACGAGCAGTACTTC.

This sequence joins TRBV19 and TRBJ1-2, with D possibly being TRBD1 (5 bases). Germline lookup yields CDR1 LNHDA and CDR2 SQIVND (reference sequence). The CDR3 extends over 18 amino acids. The germline V and J ends were trimmed by 3 bases and 3 bases, with 23 bases remaining between them. Here the CDR3 reads CASSIPPGPKSNYYGYTF. The CDR3 nucleotides read TGTGCCAGTAGTATCCCTCCGGGGCCCAAGTCGAATTACTATGGCTACACCTTC.